These 8 T cell receptor beta chains came from one sample sequenced in a study of identical twins. TCRdb reprocessed the 5' RACE reads via MiXCR and lists one record per CDR3 protein. Here the sample spans about 500,000 distinct CDR3 sequences, roughly an eighth being singletons. The sample was also reused in another study, on yellow fever vaccine responses in identical twins.

What was sequenced was CD4+ T cells sorted from blood. Receptors were obtained from a woman younger than 35 in good health.

The genes are TRBV27 and TRBJ2-3; TRBD2 matches 10 bases. Germline lookup yields CDR1 MNHEY and CDR2 SMNVEV (reference sequence). Losses at the gene ends were 0 bases for V and 2 bases for J; bases not matched to a gene: 5. This CDR3 spans 17 amino acids. CDR3 loop: CASSLSIGLAVTDTQYF. CDR3 sequence (DNA): TGTGCCAGCAGTTTATCAATAGGACTAGCGGTCACAGATACGCAGTATTTT.

Ten or more counts support this clonotype. The chain combines TRBV25-1 with TRBJ1-2, with no clear D. This CDR3 contains 11 residues. Germline V lookup: CDR1 MGHDK, CDR2 SYGVNS. V lost 5 bases to trimming and J lost 6 bases, with 7 bases between them. The CDR3 DNA is TGTGCCAGCAGTCGAGAGGATGGCTACACCTTC. This sequence encodes CASSREDGYTF.

This clonotype was seen at least ten times. Relative to the germline gene, one junction end is altered; a read error may explain this. The chain couples TRBV12-3 or TRBV12-4 to TRBJ2-2, with D hard to call. The CDR3 contains 12 residues. The CDR3 DNA sequence: TGCGCCAGCAGCTTTCACACCGGGGAGCTGTTTTTT. Translated, it gives CASSFHTGELFF.

V and J are TRBV6-5 and TRBJ2-1; TRBD2 matches at 8 bases. The CDR3 totals 15 residues. Trimming cost V 4 bases and J 6 bases; bases outside gene matches: 8. CDR1 MNHEY and CDR2 SVGAGI come from the germline V gene. The CDR3 here is CASSSTSDPGNEQFF. CDR3 bases: TGTGCCAGCAGTTCGACTAGCGACCCGGGCAATGAGCAGTTCTTC.

This clonotype showed up many times. The chain couples TRBV15 to TRBJ2-5; D is uncertain. The V end lost 8 bases, the J end lost 2 bases, and 9 bases lay between the germline ends. Germline CDR1 is LNHNV and CDR2 is YYDKDF (reference sequence). The length of the CDR3 is 12 residues. CDR3 DNA: TGTGCCACCCACGGGTCGCAAGAGACCCAGTACTTC. Protein product: CATHGSQETQYF.

This clonotype was detected many times. V usage is TRBV5-1 and J usage is TRBJ2-7; perhaps TRBD1 as D (5 bases). The length of the CDR3 is 12 residues. CDR1 is SGHRS and CDR2 is YFSETQ in the germline V gene. V was cut by 1 base and J by 6 bases, with 8 bases left in between. The CDR3 protein is CASSLRGVEQYF. The CDR3 DNA sequence: TGCGCCAGCAGCTTGAGGGGCGTCGAGCAGTACTTC.

This clonotype showed up many times. The CDR3 sequence: CASSLGHGAYEQYF. The CDR3 nucleotides are TGTGCCAGCAGCTTGGGGCATGGGGCCTACGAGCAGTACTTC. The chain recombines TRBV5-5 with TRBJ2-7, with no clear D. CDR1 and CDR2 from the germline V gene are SGHKS and YYEKEE (reference sequence). With 0 bases removed from V and 2 bases from J, the gap between germline ends came to 9 bases. The CDR3 runs 14 residues.

The sample holds a few counts of this clonotype. This sequence joins TRBV28 and TRBJ2-1, with D tentatively TRBD1 (5 bases). From germline, CDR1 is MDHEN and CDR2 SYDVKM. Trimming stripped 6 bases from V and 0 bases from J, with 12 bases between. There are 15 residues in the CDR3. The CDR3 sequence: CASSFRQSSYNEQFF. CDR3 DNA sequence: TGTGCCAGCAGCTTTAGACAGAGCTCCTACAATGAGCAGTTCTTC.